The 29 T cell receptor beta chains presented below share a single source sample, sequenced in a study of T cells after posttransplantation cyclophosphamide. Measured with immunoSEQ multiplex PCR; TCRdb has only the in-frame clones, and not every one. The sample gives about 7,000 clones, roughly 79% of which show up once; under 30% is in the top ten. Input material: memory CD4+ T cells sorted from blood. The origin of the receptors is a woman in her forties or fifties in good health and a related stem cell transplant donor.

The chain combines TRBV7-9 with TRBJ1-1; possible D gene TRBD1, 6 bases. The CDR3 is made up of 13 amino acids. CDR1 SEHNR and CDR2 FQNEAQ come from the germline V gene (reference sequence). The V and J ends lost 0 bases and 6 bases respectively, with 8 bases between them. The DNA for the CDR3 is TGTGCCAGCAGCTTAGCGAGGACAGCTGAAGCTTTCTTT. This gives the protein CASSLARTAEAFF.

Only a few counts were recorded for this clone. The J gene is TRBJ2-2, the V gene TRBV7-8, with TRBD1 matching 10 bases. Germline V gene sequence: CDR1 SGHVS, CDR2 FQNEAQ. The CDR3 contains 17 residues. The J segment lost 3 bases and the V segment lost 0 bases, leaving 4 bases of the junction unmatched. For the CDR3, the DNA is TGTGCCAGCAGCTTAGCGAGAGGACAGGGGGACACCGGGGAGCTGTTTTTT. It codes for CASSLARGQGDTGELFF.

This chain uses TRBV5-8 with TRBJ2-1; TRBD2 aligns across 10 bases. V gave up 1 base and J gave up 9 bases; unmatched junction bases: 7. This CDR3 spans 15 amino acids. In germline, CDR1 is SGHTS, CDR2 YDEGEE. This CDR3 is CASSLISGRAIEQFF. The CDR3 region has the DNA TGTGCCAGCAGCTTGATCAGCGGGAGGGCCATTGAGCAGTTCTTC.

The rearrangement links TRBV2 to TRBJ1-2; possibly TRBD1 for D (6 bases). Germline V gene sequence: CDR1 SNHLY, CDR2 FYNNEI. V was cut by 6 bases and J by 7 bases, with 18 bases left in between. CDR3 length equals 14 residues. CDR3 residues: CASRHGDTVSGYTF. CDR3 in DNA: TGTGCCAGCAGGCACGGGGACACCGTCTCTGGCTACACCTTC. Based on the CDR3 plus reference TRBV2 and TRBJ1-2, the full variable domain is EPEVTQTPSHQVTQMGQEVILRCVPISNHLYFYWYRQILGQKVEFLVSFYNNEISEKSEIFDDQFSVERPDGSNFTLKIRSTKLEDSAMYFCASRHGDTVSGYTFGSGTRLTVV.

The V gene is TRBV6-5, the J gene TRBJ1-4; TRBD1 aligns across 7 bases. Germline trimming cut 2 bases from V and 0 bases from J; bases unmatched to any gene: 3. This CDR3 has 16 residues. CDR1 and CDR2 from the germline V gene are MNHEY and SVGAGI. The CDR3 loop is CASSYHTGATNEKLFF. CDR3 DNA sequence: TGTGCCAGCAGTTACCATACAGGGGCAACTAATGAAAAACTGTTTTTT.

The V gene is TRBV7-2, the J gene TRBJ2-1; D is perhaps TRBD1 (5 bases). CDR1 is SGHTA, CDR2 FQGNSA, per germline. V dropped 1 base and J dropped 4 bases, with 11 bases sitting between them. This CDR3 contains 15 residues. CDR3 in DNA: TGTGCCAGCAGCTTAGGGGCAGGGCGTTACAATGAGCAGTTCTTC. It yields the protein CASSLGAGRYNEQFF.

The rearrangement uses TRBV7-2 and TRBJ2-7; D not certain. Germline V gene sequence: CDR1 SGHTA, CDR2 FQGNSA. V was shortened by 5 bases and J by 9 bases, with 14 bases between the two germline ends. There are 12 residues in the CDR3. In DNA form, the CDR3 reads TGTGCCAGCAGCCGATCGAATGTCGGGCAGTACTTC. Translated, it gives CASSRSNVGQYF.

This clone has just a few counts. The chain couples TRBV2 to TRBJ2-7, with 7 bases fitting TRBD2. CDR3 length: 15 amino acids. Trimming at V came to 9 bases and at J to 2 bases, leaving 13 bases not matched to a gene. Germline V lookup: CDR1 SNHLY, CDR2 FYNNEI. The CDR3: CASWAGRDWPYEQYF. CDR3 sequence (DNA): TGTGCCAGTTGGGCTGGGAGGGATTGGCCCTACGAGCAGTACTTC. Variable domain in full (rest from reference TRBV2 and TRBJ2-7): EPEVTQTPSHQVTQMGQEVILRCVPISNHLYFYWYRQILGQKVEFLVSFYNNEISEKSEIFDDQFSVERPDGSNFTLKIRSTKLEDSAMYFCASWAGRDWPYEQYFGPGTRLTVT.

V gene TRBV11-2 combines with J gene TRBJ2-7; TRBD1 matches 7 bases. The CDR3 covers 15 residues. Germline values: CDR1 SGHAT, CDR2 FQNNGV. V gave up 5 bases and J gave up 3 bases; unmatched junction bases: 10. The CDR3 loop reads CASSPARGNVYEQYF. DNA of the CDR3: TGTGCCAGCAGCCCTGCCAGGGGGAACGTCTACGAGCAGTACTTC. Supplemented by reference TRBV11-2 and TRBJ2-7, the full variable domain reads EAGVAQSPRYKIIEKRQSVAFWCNPISGHATLYWYQQILGQGPKLLIQFQNNGVVDDSQLPKDRFSAERLKGVDSTLKIQPAKLEDSAVYLCASSPARGNVYEQYFGPGTRLTVT.

This clone was counted a few times. The chain is built from TRBV19 and TRBJ1-2; 7 bases agree with TRBD1. The CDR3 consists of 13 residues. Trimming cost V 8 bases and J 5 bases; bases outside gene matches: 8. CDR1 LNHDA and CDR2 SQIVND come from the germline V gene (reference sequence). The CDR3 bases are TGTGCCAGTCTAGCCAGGGGGGTGTATGGCTACACCTTC. It encodes CASLARGVYGYTF.

This clone was seen a few times. CDR3 residues: CASSPPTGGRTEAFF. Here the CDR3 DNA reads TGTGCCAGCTCACCGCCCACAGGGGGTAGGACTGAAGCTTTCTTT. This rearrangement joins TRBV18 to TRBJ1-1; 8 bases agree with TRBD1. CDR1 KGHSH and CDR2 LQKENI come from the germline V gene. Unmatched junction bases numbered 8, after V lost 3 bases and J lost 5 bases. The CDR3 runs 15 residues.

This rearrangement joins TRBV27 to TRBJ2-3; TRBD1 matches 7 bases. The CDR3 totals 16 residues. V was clipped by 2 bases and J by 2 bases; unmatched bases: 7. In germline, CDR1 is MNHEY, CDR2 SMNVEV (reference sequence). The CDR3 coding sequence is TGTGCCAGCAGTTTACTTTCGGGACAGTACACAGATACGCAGTATTTT. Translation gives CASSLLSGQYTDTQYF.

This clone was detected once. The V and J genes are TRBV6-4 and TRBJ2-5; possible D gene TRBD1, 6 bases. The CDR3 spans 15 residues. Germline assignment: CDR1 MRHNA and CDR2 SNTAGT. Deletions cut 0 bases from V and 9 bases from J, with 17 bases between. CDR3 loop: CASSDSPLGWGPQYF. The CDR3 coding sequence is TGTGCCAGCAGTGACTCGCCGCTCGGCTGGGGGCCCCAGTACTTC.

The count of this clone is one. The V gene is TRBV9, the J gene TRBJ1-3; no definite D call. Germline V gene sequence: CDR1 SGDLS, CDR2 YYNGEE. This CDR3 has 15 amino acids. The V end lost 2 bases, the J end lost 2 bases, and 11 bases lay between the germline ends. The chain's CDR3 is CASSVTDTPGNTIYF. The CDR3 coding sequence is TGTGCCAGCAGCGTCACCGACACGCCTGGAAACACCATATATTTT.

This clone was seen more than once but under ten times. V is TRBV5-6 and J is TRBJ2-3; 12 bases are a match to TRBD2. The germline CDR1 and CDR2 sequences are SGHDT and YYEEEE. V was pared by 7 bases and J by 6 bases, with 9 bases of the junction left unmatched. The CDR3 is made up of 15 amino acids. The CDR3 region has the DNA TGTGCCAGCGAGAGACTAGCGGGAGTGATGGATACGCAGTATTTT. Residues: CASERLAGVMDTQYF. Filled out from reference TRBV5-6 and TRBJ2-3, the complete variable domain reads DAGVTQSPTHLIKTRGQQVTLRCSPKSGHDTVSWYQQALGQGPQFIFQYYEEEERQRGNFPDRFSGHQFPNYSSELNVNALLLGDSALYLCASERLAGVMDTQYFGPGTRLTVL.

This chain uses TRBV5-6 with TRBJ2-2; D unclear. There are 15 residues in the CDR3. Germline values: CDR1 SGHDT, CDR2 YYEEEE. The germline V and J ends were trimmed by 0 bases and 7 bases, with 13 bases remaining between them. CDR3 sequence (DNA): TGTGCCAGCAGCTTGGTCAGCCGAGGTGGCGGGGAGCTGTTTTTT. Translation: CASSLVSRGGGELFF.

This clone was picked up a small number of times. The chain combines TRBV5-6 with TRBJ1-4; no clear D gene. Per germline, CDR1 SGHDT and CDR2 YYEEEE. The V end lost 0 bases, the J end lost 0 bases, and 9 bases lay between the germline ends. The CDR3 loop spans 16 amino acids. In DNA form, the CDR3 reads TGTGCCAGCAGCTTGGCCACGGTCGCAACTAATGAAAAACTGTTTTTT. It codes for CASSLATVATNEKLFF.

The chain couples TRBV4-3 to TRBJ2-3; 9 bases fit TRBD2. Germline V gene sequence: CDR1 LGHNA, CDR2 YSLEER. The CDR3 extends over 16 amino acids. The J segment lost 3 bases and the V segment lost 2 bases, leaving 6 bases of the junction unmatched. Written as DNA, the CDR3 is TGCGCCAGCAGCCAACACCTAGCGGGGACAACAGATACGCAGTATTTT. This gives the protein CASSQHLAGTTDTQYF.

The chain carries TRBV7-9 and TRBJ2-6, with TRBD2 identical over 11 bases. This CDR3 contains 16 residues. The junction had 1 base not matched to a gene; V was cut back by 6 bases and J by 0 bases. CDR1 is SEHNR, CDR2 FQNEAQ, per germline (reference sequence). The CDR3 region is CASRGTSGSGANVLTF. The CDR3 DNA reads as TGTGCCAGCAGGGGGACTAGCGGCTCTGGGGCCAACGTCCTGACTTTC.

The CDR3 bases are TGTGCCAGCAGCTTAGGTGAGATCGGGAGTAAAGCTTTCTTT. It translates to CASSLGEIGSKAFF. The V and J genes are TRBV11-3 and TRBJ1-1; D unresolved. The CDR3 contains 14 residues. Germline CDR1 reads SGHNT; CDR2 reads YENEEA. The germline V and J ends were trimmed by 1 base and 9 bases, with 15 bases remaining between them.

V gene TRBV13 combines with J gene TRBJ1-4; a weak D match, TRBD1 (5 bases). This CDR3 region has 15 residues. V was trimmed by 3 bases and J by 4 bases, leaving 12 bases between them. CDR1 is PRHDT, CDR2 FYEKMQ, per germline (reference sequence). The CDR3 DNA is TGTGCCAGCAGCTTTCAAGCAGGGATTAATGAAAAACTGTTTTTT. It yields the protein CASSFQAGINEKLFF.

V usage is TRBV28 and J usage is TRBJ1-2; TRBD1 agrees at 9 bases. This CDR3 has 15 residues. After removal of 5 bases from V and 2 bases from J, the junction contained 6 bases not matched to a gene. Germline CDR1 reads MDHEN; CDR2 reads SYDVKM. This chain's CDR3 is CASSVRDRENYGYTF. For the CDR3, the DNA is TGTGCCAGCAGTGTCCGGGACAGGGAAAACTATGGCTACACCTTC.

DNA for the CDR3: TGTGCCAGCAGCGAAGGGAGGGACACTGAAGCTTTCTTT. Its protein product is CASSEGRDTEAFF. The rearrangement links TRBV4-2 to TRBJ1-1; D gene ambiguous. Germline CDR1 is LGHNA and CDR2 is YNFKEQ. V lost 5 bases and J 3 bases, leaving 10 bases between the germline ends. This CDR3 spans 13 amino acids.

V gene TRBV7-9 combines with J gene TRBJ2-2, with TRBD1 identical over 8 bases. With V trimmed by 2 bases and J by 5 bases, 4 bases remained unmatched. CDR1 SEHNR and CDR2 FQNEAQ come from the germline V gene (reference sequence). The CDR3 sequence is 15 residues long. CDR3 bases: TGTGCCAGCAGCTTACCACAGGGGGATACCGGGGAGCTGTTTTTT. It translates to CASSLPQGDTGELFF. Full variable domain (rest looked up from reference TRBV7-9 and TRBJ2-2): DTGVSQNPRHKITKRGQNVTFRCDPISEHNRLYWYRQTLGQGPEFLTYFQNEAQLEKSRLLSDRFSAERPKGSFSTLEIQRTEQGDSAMYLCASSLPQGDTGELFFGEGSRLTVL.

V gene TRBV27 combines with J gene TRBJ2-6; D perhaps matches TRBD2 (7 bases). Between the trimmed V and J ends, which lost 1 base and 4 bases, there was a span of 20 bases. Germline-derived CDR1 and CDR2 are MNHEY and SMNVEV (reference sequence). The CDR3 spans 19 residues. CDR3 in amino acids: CASSLWGGQNPPGANVLTF. DNA for the CDR3: TGTGCCAGCAGTTTATGGGGGGGCCAAAACCCACCGGGGGCCAACGTCCTGACTTTC.

The chain employs TRBV6-5 and TRBJ1-1, with D possibly TRBD1 on 5 matching bases. Germline assignment: CDR1 MNHEY and CDR2 SVGAGI. The V end lost 5 bases, the J end lost 5 bases, and 18 bases lay between the germline ends. The CDR3 runs to 15 residues. This chain's CDR3 is CASSLKFGARTEAFF. CDR3 nucleotides: TGTGCCAGCAGTCTCAAGTTTGGGGCGCGTACTGAAGCTTTCTTT.

The chain carries TRBV5-1 and TRBJ2-1; maybe TRBD1 (5 bases). The V end was cut by 6 bases, the J end by 0 bases, with 10 bases between. This CDR3 region has 14 residues. Germline V gene data show CDR1 as SGHRS and CDR2 as YFSETQ. CDR3 protein: CASNLQDSYNEQFF. CDR3 in DNA: TGCGCCAGCAACCTACAGGACTCCTACAATGAGCAGTTCTTC.

The rearrangement joins TRBV30 to TRBJ2-3; 14 bases are shared with TRBD2. Germline V gives CDR1 GTSNPN, CDR2 SVGIG (reference sequence). The CDR3 is 15 residues long. J lost 6 bases, V lost 5 bases, and 7 bases had no gene match. This chain's CDR3 is CAWGGTSGSRDTQYF. The CDR3 nucleotides are TGTGCCTGGGGGGGGACTAGCGGGAGTCGGGATACGCAGTATTTT. Using reference TRBV30 and TRBJ2-3 for the parts outside the CDR3, the full variable domain is SQTIHQWPATLVQPVGSPLSLECTVEGTSNPNLYWYRQAAGRGLQLLFYSVGIGQISSEVPQNLSASRPQDRQFILSSKKLLLSDSGFYLCAWGGTSGSRDTQYFGPGTRLTVL.

The V call is TRBV29-1, the J call TRBJ1-1, with D possibly matching TRBD1 (5 bases). The CDR3 loop spans 13 amino acids. V lost 7 bases and J 0 bases, leaving 12 bases between the germline ends. Germline values: CDR1 SQVTM, CDR2 ANQGSEA. CDR3 loop: CSGGGAVNTEAFF. In DNA form, the CDR3 reads TGCAGCGGAGGCGGGGCAGTGAACACTGAAGCTTTCTTT.